The 23 T cell receptor beta chains below were found in one sample sequenced in a study of identical twins. Each CDR3 protein is one row after TCRdb ran MiXCR on the 5' RACE reads. In the table there are over 200,000 distinct CDR3 sequences, over 9.5% of which are singletons. Sequenced: memory T cells sorted from blood. All receptors come from a middle-aged man in good health.

The sample holds a few counts of this clonotype. The chain recombines TRBV28 with TRBJ2-7, with D possibly being TRBD2 (6 bases). The CDR3 is 13 residues long. V was clipped by 6 bases and J by 3 bases, with 12 bases between them. The germline gives CDR1 MDHEN, CDR2 SYDVKM. The CDR3 reads CASSPTEGYEQYF. CDR3 nucleotide sequence: TGTGCCAGCAGCCCTACGGAGGGCTACGAGCAGTACTTC.

This clonotype was seen more than once but under ten times. This rearrangement joins TRBV7-3 to TRBJ2-3, with unresolved D. Germline V gene sequence: CDR1 SGHTA, CDR2 FQGTGA. The CDR3 consists of 13 residues. V was trimmed by 1 base and J by 6 bases, leaving 8 bases between them. This CDR3 reads CASSLSRVDTQYF. CDR3 coding DNA: TGTGCCAGCAGCTTAAGCCGCGTTGATACGCAGTATTTT.

This clonotype has more than one count but fewer than ten. The chain carries TRBV7-2 and TRBJ2-1; D gene uncertain. Per the germline V gene, CDR1 is SGHTA and CDR2 is FQGNSA. The CDR3 loop spans 15 amino acids. V was shortened by 6 bases and J by 6 bases, with 18 bases between the two germline ends. Here the CDR3 reads CASSSRRVVGNEQFF. DNA of the CDR3: TGTGCCAGCAGTTCCCGTCGGGTGGTCGGCAATGAGCAGTTCTTC.

A few counts support this clonotype. The chain is built from TRBV20-1 and TRBJ2-7; D ambiguous. V was clipped by 1 base and J by 2 bases, with 6 bases between them. CDR3 length: 12 amino acids. Germline assignment: CDR1 DFQATT and CDR2 SNEGSKA (reference sequence). As DNA, the CDR3 is TGCAGTGCTAGAGTCCAGACCTACGAGCAGTACTTC. The encoded protein is CSARVQTYEQYF.

This clonotype was detected a few times. The chain has TRBV7-2 and TRBJ2-7, with 12 bases fitting TRBD1. After removal of 0 bases from V and 5 bases from J, the junction contained 2 bases not matched to a gene. CDR1 and CDR2 (germline): SGHTA, FQGNSA. The CDR3 spans 15 residues. This CDR3 is CASSLAGTGGHEQYF. The CDR3 DNA reads as TGTGCCAGCAGCTTAGCCGGGACAGGGGGCCACGAGCAGTACTTC.

In this sample, this clonotype turned up many times. The chain employs TRBV20-1 and TRBJ1-2, with D perhaps TRBD1 (6 bases). V was pared by 1 base and J by 3 bases, with 12 bases between. Germline CDR1 reads DFQATT; CDR2 reads SNEGSKA (reference sequence). CDR3 length: 14 amino acids. The CDR3 sequence is CSARVGGAYYGYTF. CDR3 coding DNA: TGCAGTGCTAGAGTGGGGGGGGCATACTATGGCTACACCTTC.

This clonotype was seen a few times. The V gene is TRBV7-8, the J gene TRBJ2-7, with 15 bases fitting TRBD2. The V segment lost 3 bases and the J segment 1 base; nucleotides outside the gene matches: 13. The CDR3 is 20 residues long. Per germline, CDR1 SGHVS and CDR2 FQNEAQ. The CDR3 protein is CASSFARPGTSGGLSYEQYF. The CDR3 DNA sequence: TGTGCCAGCAGCTTCGCAAGGCCCGGGACTAGCGGGGGGTTATCCTACGAGCAGTACTTC.

This clonotype was seen a few times. This chain uses TRBV6-2 or TRBV6-3 with TRBJ2-3; tentatively, D is TRBD1 or TRBD2 (5 bases each). Germline CDR1 MNHEY, CDR2 SVGEGT. The CDR3 totals 11 residues. V shed 2 bases and J shed 8 bases, with 5 bases lying between them. This chain's CDR3 is CASSYGGTQYF. DNA for the CDR3: TGTGCCAGCAGTTACGGGGGTACGCAGTATTTT.

The CDR3 DNA follows: TGTGCCAGTAGTATCTCCTCTAGCACAGATACGCAGTATTTT. Amino acid sequence: CASSISSSTDTQYF. The chain joins TRBV19 to TRBJ2-3; D unresolved. The CDR3 is 14 amino acids. V was clipped by 3 bases and J by 0 bases, with 7 bases between them. Germline V gene data show CDR1 as LNHDA and CDR2 as SQIVND (reference sequence).

This clonotype was observed many times. This chain joins TRBV28 and TRBJ2-1; 13 bases fit TRBD2. In germline, CDR1 is MDHEN, CDR2 SYDVKM. The CDR3 extends over 16 amino acids. V trimming: 6 bases; J trimming: 1 base; junction bases outside the gene matches: 3. Here the CDR3 DNA reads TGTGCCAGCAGACTAGCGGGGGGGGGTTCCTACAATGAGCAGTTCTTC. It translates to CASRLAGGGSYNEQFF.

This clonotype was observed at least ten times. The rearrangement uses TRBV10-1 and TRBJ2-2; 7 nucleotides match TRBD1. The CDR3 is 15 amino acids. Germline values: CDR1 WNHNN, CDR2 SYGVQD (reference sequence). The V segment lost 6 bases and the J segment 0 bases; nucleotides outside the gene matches: 4. For the CDR3, the DNA is TGCGCCAGCAGCGCCGGGACAGCGAACACCGGGGAGCTGTTTTTT. It translates to CASSAGTANTGELFF.

This clonotype was counted between two and nine times. The V gene is TRBV20-1, the J gene TRBJ2-3; D gene unclear. CDR1 and CDR2 (germline): DFQATT, SNEGSKA (reference sequence). The CDR3 loop spans 10 amino acids. Written as DNA, the CDR3 is TGCAGCTACCAGGCAGATACGCAGTATTTT. Protein: CSYQADTQYF.

The rearrangement uses TRBV7-9 and TRBJ2-7; 7 nucleotides agree with TRBD1. Losses at the gene ends were 1 base for V and 3 bases for J; bases not matched to a gene: 6. CDR1 is SEHNR and CDR2 is FQNEAQ in the germline V gene (reference sequence). The CDR3 has 15 residues. This CDR3 is CASSLGGGQHYEQYF. CDR3 DNA sequence: TGTGCCAGCAGCTTAGGTGGGGGACAGCACTACGAGCAGTACTTC.

This clonotype has a handful of counts. The chain is built from TRBV5-4 and TRBJ2-1; weak D call: TRBD2 (7 bases). CDR1 and CDR2 (germline): SGHNT, YYREEE (reference sequence). The CDR3 consists of 17 residues. With 2 bases removed from V and 4 bases from J, the gap between germline ends came to 19 bases. The CDR3 protein is CASSFIRGAEVYNEQFF. The CDR3 DNA follows: TGTGCCAGCAGCTTTATCCGGGGGGCCGAAGTTTACAATGAGCAGTTCTTC.

This clonotype was found a few times. The rearrangement uses TRBV6-2 or TRBV6-3 and TRBJ2-7, with a tentative D call TRBD1 (5 bases). Trimming removed 2 bases at V and 3 bases at J, with 11 bases between. CDR3 length equals 14 residues. Germline loops: CDR1 MNHEY, CDR2 SVGEGT. CDR3 region: CASSYQTGVYEQYF. The CDR3 region has the DNA TGTGCCAGCAGTTACCAAACAGGCGTCTACGAGCAGTACTTC.

This clonotype has more than one count but fewer than ten. This chain links TRBV29-1 with TRBJ2-3, with TRBD2 matching 9 bases. The CDR3 is made up of 13 amino acids. Losses at the gene ends were 5 bases for V and 3 bases for J; bases not matched to a gene: 3. CDR1 is SQVTM and CDR2 is ANQGSEA in the germline V gene. CDR3 in DNA: TGCAGCGTTAAGCGGGGGGATACAGATACGCAGTATTTT. Its protein product is CSVKRGDTDTQYF.

This clonotype was found many times. V usage is TRBV4-3 and J usage is TRBJ1-3, with D perhaps matching TRBD1 (6 bases). Trimming took off 4 bases at V and 0 bases at J, with 13 bases between the two ends. The germline V gene encodes CDR1 LGHNA and CDR2 YSLEER. The CDR3 runs to 16 residues. CDR3: CASSPGHPDSGNTIYF. The CDR3 nucleotides are TGCGCCAGCAGCCCGGGACACCCTGACTCTGGAAACACCATATATTTT.

This clonotype was recorded many times. This sequence joins TRBV3-1 and TRBJ2-2, with TRBD1 as a possible D gene (6 bases). Trimming stripped 6 bases from V and 3 bases from J, with 14 bases between. This CDR3 is 15 amino acids long. Per germline, CDR1 LGHDT and CDR2 YNNKEL (reference sequence). CDR3 nucleotides: TGTGCCAGCAGAAACAGGGTGGTCGACACCGGGGAGCTGTTTTTT. Amino acids: CASRNRVVDTGELFF. The full variable domain, rest sourced from reference TRBV3-1 and TRBJ2-2, is DTAVSQTPKYLVTQMGNDKSIKCEQNLGHDTMYWYKQDSKKFLKIMFSYNNKELIINETVPNRFSPKSPDKAHLNLHINSLELGDSAVYFCASRNRVVDTGELFFGEGSRLTVL.

The V and J genes are TRBV5-5 and TRBJ1-1; D is perhaps TRBD1 (5 bases). This CDR3 region has 14 residues. Trimming took off 0 bases at V and 6 bases at J, with 12 bases between the two ends. The germline CDR1 and CDR2 sequences are SGHKS and YYEKEE (reference sequence). The CDR3 loop is CASSLAQGSPEAFF. The CDR3 DNA sequence: TGTGCCAGCAGCTTGGCCCAGGGTTCGCCTGAAGCTTTCTTT.

This clonotype was detected many times. A much larger clone differs from this one at a single base, so this may be a read error. This chain links TRBV12-3 or TRBV12-4 with TRBJ2-7; D might be TRBD1 (6 bases). CDR3 length: 11 amino acids. The V end was cut by 3 bases, the J end by 6 bases, with 6 bases between. The CDR3 nucleotides are TGTGCCAGCAGTTTGGGGGCCGAGCAGTACTTC. Encoded protein: CASSLGAEQYF.

This clonotype has just a few counts. This chain connects TRBV28 to TRBJ1-2; TRBD1 is a possible D gene (6 bases). Germline V gene lookup returns CDR1 MDHEN and CDR2 SYDVKM. The CDR3 runs 14 residues. Trimming stripped 7 bases from V and 3 bases from J, with 15 bases between. DNA for the CDR3: TGTGCCAGCACCTGGGGCAGGGGATACTATGGCTACACCTTC. Encoded protein: CASTWGRGYYGYTF.

J is TRBJ2-1 and V is TRBV9; 11 bases fit TRBD2. The CDR3 spans 15 residues. Trimming took 0 bases from V and 11 from J; bases not matched to a gene: 7. Germline V lookup: CDR1 SGDLS, CDR2 YYNGEE. The CDR3 spells CASSVGLAGGDQQFF. In nucleotides, the CDR3 is TGTGCCAGCAGCGTAGGCTTAGCGGGAGGGGACCAGCAGTTCTTC.

The chain uses TRBV5-1 and TRBJ2-2; D remains ambiguous. This CDR3 spans 16 amino acids. V was shortened by 0 bases and J by 6 bases, with 15 bases between the two germline ends. Germline CDR1 and CDR2: SGHRS and YFSETQ. The CDR3 nucleotides read TGCGCCAGCAGCTTGGGCGGTACAGCCTCCTCCGGGGAGCTGTTTTTT. Protein sequence: CASSLGGTASSGELFF.